Sequencing of this T cell receptor beta chain was carried out in a study of cytomegalovirus exposure and HLA in healthy donors. The overall study: Drawn from HLA-typed donors, 80 million to 95 million unique TCRs were held in an early data release.

The V gene lost 10 bases and the J gene lost 2 bases, with 11 bases spanning the gap. The germline V gene encodes CDR1 SNHLY and CDR2 FYNNEI. This CDR3 is built from 12 residues. With 60 Vbeta and 13 Jbeta primers, the PCR was carried out. Using immunoSEQ multiplex PCR, the repertoire was profiled, and TCRdb retains in-frame clones only, with some absent. The sample has more than 40,000 clones. Sequencing used PBMCs. The receptor was isolated from a male donor in good health and CMV-seronegative. The rearrangement links TRBV2 to TRBJ1-1, with D perhaps matching TRBD1 (6 bases). CDR3 in DNA: TGTGCCACCGGGACATCTAACACTGAAGCTTTCTTT. Residues: CATGTSNTEAFF.